This entry features one T cell receptor beta chain sequence. Antigen specificity is unknown. TCRdb's table, derived via immunoSEQ multiplex PCR, lists solely in-frame clones and lacks some. This table has about 39,000 clones, approximately 88% appearing once. Germline V lookup: CDR1 SGDLS, CDR2 YYNGEE. V lost 5 bases, J lost 4 bases, and 15 bases lay in between. This CDR3 is 14 amino acids long. The entry originates in a study of PD-L1 blockade in urothelial cancer. Across the whole study: Blood was analyzed 3 weeks (second dose) and 6 weeks after treatment start. Median blood clonality was around 0.08, with 75,000 to 90,000 unique TCRs.

Time point described: peripheral blood 6 weeks after treatment start. Study-wide findings and caveats: At 3 weeks on treatment, tumor-associated clones expanded more with durable benefit. A below-median TCR clonality in blood before treatment predicted better survival.

This sequence was found in a man aged 35-49 years with urothelial cancer. This specimen consisted of PBMCs, obtained around atezolizumab (anti-PD-L1) treatment. V is TRBV9 and J is TRBJ1-1; no clear D. The CDR3: CASSEGPDFTEAFF. DNA for the CDR3: TGTGCCAGCAGTGAAGGGCCGGACTTCACTGAAGCTTTCTTT.